A single sample gave rise to the 5 T cell receptor beta chains below, sequenced in a study of T cell responses to AZD1222 COVID-19 vaccine. TCRdb's copy holds only in-frame clones and misses some; the assay was immunoSEQ multiplex PCR. The sample lists about 81,000 clones; 85% to 95% were seen once. This specimen was peripheral blood, taken 28 days after the second AZD1222 dose. The receptors here all came from an adult who received the AZD1222 COVID-19 vaccine.

Of note for this clone: Relative to the germline gene, one junction end is altered; a read error may explain this. V and J are TRBV7-7 and TRBJ2-5; tentatively, D is TRBD2 (5 bases). The CDR3 consists of 16 residues. Germline V CDR1 and CDR2: SSHAT, FNYEAQ (reference sequence). In DNA, the CDR3 is TGTGCTAGCAGCTTATGGGCGGGCCAAAGCGGAGAGACCCAGTACTTC. This encodes CASSLWAGQSGETQYF. Filled out from reference TRBV7-7 and TRBJ2-5, the complete variable domain reads GAGVSQSPRYKVTKRGQDVTLRCDPISSHATLYWYQQALGQGPEFLTYFNYEAQPDKSGLPSDRFSAERPEGSISTLTIQRTEQRDSAMYRCASSLWAGQSGETQYFGPGTRLLVL.

The V gene is TRBV24-1, the J gene TRBJ2-1; 14 bases fit TRBD2. Germline assignment: CDR1 KGHDR and CDR2 SFDVKD. This CDR3 contains 13 residues. V dropped 10 bases and J dropped 6; count of bases not matched to a gene: 1. DNA for the CDR3: TGTGCCACAGGGACTAGCGGGAGCAATGAGCAGTTCTTC. This encodes CATGTSGSNEQFF.

The chain is built from TRBV28 and TRBJ1-6, with no clear D. The V end was cut by 2 bases, the J end by 9 bases, with 14 bases between. The CDR3 runs to 15 residues. The germline CDR1 and CDR2 sequences are MDHEN and SYDVKM. Here the CDR3 reads CASSLAALSGSPLHF. As DNA, the CDR3 is TGTGCCAGCAGTTTAGCGGCCCTTTCGGGTTCACCCCTCCACTTT.

V and J are TRBV4-2 and TRBJ1-1; the D is unclear. V gave up 0 bases and J gave up 7 bases, with 12 bases separating them. This CDR3 is 14 amino acids long. The V gene's germline CDR1 is LGHNA and CDR2 YNFKEQ. This CDR3 reads CASSQDGVGGEAFF. CDR3 nucleotides: TGTGCCAGCAGCCAAGATGGAGTCGGCGGTGAAGCTTTCTTT.

The J gene is TRBJ2-1, the V gene TRBV28; the D gene could be TRBD1 or TRBD2 (5 bases each). The CDR3 totals 15 residues. V was clipped by 6 bases and J by 7 bases, with 19 bases between them. Germline V lookup: CDR1 MDHEN, CDR2 SYDVKM. For the CDR3, the DNA is TGTGCCAGCAGAAATGGGGCGAGGGCCGGTAATGAGCAGTTCTTC. This sequence encodes CASRNGARAGNEQFF.